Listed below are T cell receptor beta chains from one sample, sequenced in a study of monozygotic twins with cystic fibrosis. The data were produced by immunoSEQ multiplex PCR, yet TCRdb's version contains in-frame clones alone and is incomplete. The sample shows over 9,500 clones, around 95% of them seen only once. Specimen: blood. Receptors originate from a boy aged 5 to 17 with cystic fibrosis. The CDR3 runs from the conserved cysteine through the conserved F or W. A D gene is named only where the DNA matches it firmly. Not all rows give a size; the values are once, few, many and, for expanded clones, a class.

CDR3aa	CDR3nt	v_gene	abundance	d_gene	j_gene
CASSVGLGFGGTEAFF	TGTGCCAGCAGCGTAGGTCTTGGGTTCGGGGGCACTGAAGCTTTCTTT	TRBV9	.	.	TRBJ1-1
CASSEGGFNSPLHF	TGTGCCAGCAGTGAAGGGGGCTTTAATTCACCCCTCCACTTT	TRBV2	.	.	TRBJ1-6
CASSPAFRSSYNSPLHF	TGCGCCAGCAGCCCGGCATTCCGGAGCTCCTATAATTCACCCCTCCACTTT	TRBV4-1	few	.	TRBJ1-6
CASRVDGVGETQYF	TGCGCCAGCAGAGTGGACGGGGTTGGGGAGACCCAGTACTTC	TRBV10-1	.	.	TRBJ2-5
CASSPRLSGRVQETQYF	TGTGCCAGCAGCCCTCGGCTTAGCGGGAGAGTACAAGAGACCCAGTACTTC	TRBV7-9	.	TRBD2	TRBJ2-5
CASSPGPPETQYF	TGTGCCAGCTCACCGGGACCGCCAGAGACCCAGTACTTC	TRBV18	once	.	TRBJ2-5
CASKTEGSYEQYF	TGTGCCAGTAAAACAGAAGGCTCCTACGAGCAGTACTTC	TRBV5-4	.	.	TRBJ2-7
CASSLGAHLANYGYTF	TGTGCCAGCAGCTTAGGCGCTCATCTAGCTAACTATGGCTACACCTTC	TRBV7-9	.	.	TRBJ1-2
CASSRDSDTQYF	TGTGCCAGCAGCCGGGACTCAGATACGCAGTATTTT	TRBV5-4	once	.	TRBJ2-3
CASSGTMNTEAFF	TGTGCCAGCAGTGGGACCATGAACACTGAAGCTTTCTTT	TRBV2	.	.	TRBJ1-1
CASSLDRGADTQYF	TGTGCCAGCAGCTTAGATCGGGGGGCAGATACGCAGTATTTT	TRBV11-2	.	TRBD2	TRBJ2-3
CASSYSTGTDEKLFF	TGTGCCAGCAGTTATTCGACGGGGACGGACGAAAAACTGTTTTTT	TRBV6-6	.	.	TRBJ1-4
CASSFGDRVADTQYF	TGTGCCAGCAGTTTTGGGGACAGGGTCGCAGATACGCAGTATTTT	TRBV28	.	TRBD1	TRBJ2-3
CASSYPGPQHGYTF	TGTGCCAGCAGTTATCCGGGACCTCAACATGGCTACACCTTC	TRBV2	.	.	TRBJ1-2
CASSVEGTTYNEQFF	TGTGCCAGCAGCGTAGAAGGGACTACTTACAATGAGCAGTTCTTC	TRBV9	.	TRBD2	TRBJ2-1
CASSLGERQGRDGYTF	TGTGCCAGCAGCTTAGGGGAACGACAGGGGCGGGATGGCTACACCTTC	TRBV7-9	.	TRBD1	TRBJ1-2
CATSRGITGESSPLHF	TGTGCCACCAGCAGAGGGATTACAGGGGAGAGTTCACCCCTCCACTTT	TRBV15	.	TRBD1	TRBJ1-6
CSVAGYQALSNEQFF	TGCAGCGTGGCAGGGTATCAGGCCCTTAGCAATGAGCAGTTCTTC	TRBV29-1	.	.	TRBJ2-1
CASTPQVGNQETQYF	TGTGCCAGCACACCGCAGGTTGGGAACCAAGAGACCCAGTACTTC	TRBV6-5	.	.	TRBJ2-5
CASSSGTGSAKNIQYF	TGTGCCAGCAGCTCTGGGACAGGGTCGGCCAAAAACATTCAGTACTTC	TRBV7-9	.	TRBD1	TRBJ2-4
CASSEIRGFAQPQHF	TGTGCCAGTAGCGAAATTCGGGGCTTCGCTCAGCCCCAGCATTTT	TRBV19	.	.	TRBJ1-5
CASSPSREANVLTF	TGCGCCAGCAGCCCTTCTAGGGAGGCCAACGTCCTGACTTTC	TRBV4-1	.	.	TRBJ2-6
CASSVTDTARAGNTIYF	TGTGCCAGCAGCGTAACGGACACCGCGCGCGCTGGAAACACCATATATTTT	TRBV9	.	.	TRBJ1-3
CASSPVTRDEQYF	TGTGCCAGCTCACCGGTGACTAGGGACGAGCAGTACTTC	TRBV18	.	.	TRBJ2-7
CASSPAGGREQPQHF	TGTGCCAGCTCACCAGCCGGGGGAAGGGAACAGCCCCAGCATTTT	TRBV18	.	.	TRBJ1-5
CASSLKGRQTEAFF	TGTGCCAGCAGCTTAAAGGGCAGGCAGACTGAAGCTTTCTTT	TRBV7-9	.	.	TRBJ1-1
CSVEVAGYDIDEQYF	TGCAGCGTTGAAGTGGCGGGATACGACATCGACGAGCAGTACTTC	TRBV29-1	.	.	TRBJ2-7
CASKTAGTYEQYF	TGTGCCAGCAAGACCGCGGGGACCTACGAGCAGTACTTC	TRBV28	.	.	TRBJ2-7
CASRAGTANTEAFF	TGTGCCAGCAGGGCCGGGACGGCGAACACTGAAGCTTTCTTT	TRBV11-1	.	.	TRBJ1-1
CASSYQGTNSPLHF	TGTGCCAGCAGCTACCAGGGAACTAATTCACCCCTCCACTTT	TRBV5-4	.	.	TRBJ1-6
CASSVEGLGDYGYTF	TGTGCCAGCAGCGTAGAGGGTCTGGGCGACTATGGCTACACCTTC	TRBV9	.	.	TRBJ1-2
CASSYGGTGNTEAFF	TGTGCCAGCAGTTACGGGGGGACGGGGAACACTGAAGCTTTCTTT	TRBV6-5	.	.	TRBJ1-1
CASSGGRQGSNQPQHF	TGTGCCAGCAGTGGGGGGCGGCAGGGAAGCAATCAGCCCCAGCATTTT	TRBV6-1	.	.	TRBJ1-5
CASSDGTGNQPQHF	TGTGCCAGCAGCGACGGGACAGGTAATCAGCCCCAGCATTTT	TRBV7-9	.	TRBD1	TRBJ1-5
CASSLKASGRATDTQYF	TGTGCCAGCAGCTTAAAGGCTAGCGGGAGGGCCACAGATACGCAGTATTTT	TRBV7-3	.	TRBD2	TRBJ2-3
CATSRESYNEQFF	TGTGCCACCAGCAGAGAATCCTACAATGAGCAGTTCTTC	TRBV15	.	.	TRBJ2-1
CASSVEWWRTSGNEQFF	TGTGCCAGCAGCGTAGAGTGGTGGAGGACTAGCGGGAATGAGCAGTTCTTC	TRBV9	.	TRBD2	TRBJ2-1
CASINRIGTGAWGEQFF	TGTGCCAGCATCAACAGGATCGGGACAGGGGCATGGGGTGAGCAGTTCTTC	TRBV5-4	.	TRBD1	TRBJ2-1
CASSLARGSTDTQYF	TGTGCCAGCAGCTTAGCGCGGGGTAGCACAGATACGCAGTATTTT	TRBV7-2	.	.	TRBJ2-3
CAWNSVKVDTIYF	TGTGCCTGGAATTCAGTGAAGGTTGACACCATATATTTT	TRBV30	.	.	TRBJ1-3
CASSFTGANVLTF	TGTGCCAGCAGTTTTACCGGGGCCAACGTCCTGACTTTC	TRBV6-6	.	.	TRBJ2-6
CASSIDPIPGEREGADTQYF	TGTGCCAGTAGTATAGATCCTATACCGGGTGAGCGGGAGGGTGCGGATACGCAGTATTTT	TRBV19	.	TRBD2	TRBJ2-3
CASIRAGHTDTQYF	TGTGCCAGCATTCGAGCGGGCCACACAGATACGCAGTATTTT	TRBV28	.	.	TRBJ2-3
CASSYSIGFTGELFF	TGTGCCAGCAGTTACTCGATAGGCTTCACCGGGGAGCTGTTTTTT	TRBV6-5	.	.	TRBJ2-2
CASSIGPDTQYF	TGTGCCAGTAGTATAGGCCCAGATACGCAGTATTTT	TRBV19	.	.	TRBJ2-3
CASSEIFEAFF	TGTGCCAGCAGCGAAATATTTGAAGCTTTCTTT	TRBV2	.	.	TRBJ1-1
CASSEGWDTQYF	TGTGCCAGCAGTGAAGGATGGGATACGCAGTATTTT	TRBV6-1	.	.	TRBJ2-3
CASSLGDRGWETQYF	TGTGCCAGCAGCTTAGGAGATCGGGGTTGGGAGACCCAGTACTTC	TRBV7-9	.	.	TRBJ2-5
CAWSVNPGLGYTF	TGTGCCTGGAGTGTAAACCCGGGTCTTGGCTACACCTTC	TRBV30	.	.	TRBJ1-2
CASSRGKGETQYF	TGTGCCAGCAGCCGGGGAAAAGGGGAGACCCAGTACTTC	TRBV7-3	.	.	TRBJ2-5
CASSLESGVNQPQHF	TGTGCCAGCAGCTTAGAGTCCGGTGTAAATCAGCCCCAGCATTTT	TRBV5-8	.	.	TRBJ1-5
CASTYSQGGSNEQYF	TGTGCCAGCACCTACTCACAGGGGGGGTCGAACGAGCAGTACTTC	TRBV6-5	once	.	TRBJ2-7